This paragraph reports one TCR beta chain. The data originate from a study of cytomegalovirus exposure and HLA in healthy donors. PCR involved 60 Vbeta and 13 Jbeta primers. Sequencing used immunoSEQ multiplex PCR; TCRdb keeps in-frame clones, though not all of them. The sample consists of about 100,000 clones, 65% to 85% of them appearing once. CDR1 and CDR2 from the germline V gene are MDHEN and SYDVKM. Trimming cost V 2 bases and J 3 bases; bases outside gene matches: 7. There are 17 residues in the CDR3. This receptor was identified in a woman aged 35 to 49 in good health and CMV-seronegative. Source material: PBMCs. This chain links TRBV28 with TRBJ1-4, with TRBD1 matching 9 bases. In nucleotides, the CDR3 is TGTGCCAGCAGTTTAACGGGACAGGGATCTTCTAATGAAAAACTGTTTTTT. It specifies CASSLTGQGSSNEKLFF. Combining the CDR3 with reference TRBV28 and TRBJ1-4 gives the whole variable domain DVKVTQSSRYLVKRTGEKVFLECVQDMDHENMFWYRQDPGLGLRLIYFSYDVKMKEKGDIPEGYSVSREKKERFSLILESASTNQTSMYLCASSLTGQGSSNEKLFFGSGTQLSVL.